The rows below give T cell receptor beta chains drawn from one sample of a study of shared T cell receptors in the human thymus. Data came from immunoSEQ multiplex PCR; TCRdb stores just in-frame clones and leaves some out. This table holds around 730,000 clones, 70% to 90% found once. These data also formed part of another study, on human thymus T cells.

Material: thymocytes. The receptors were sampled from a girl under three years old with a congenital heart defect. The CDR3 runs from the conserved cysteine through the conserved F or W. A D gene is named only where the DNA matches it firmly. For some rows the clone size is stated as once, few or many, or as a class when expanded; others skip it.

CDR3 length	J gene	D gene	clone size	V gene	CDR3 protein	CDR3 DNA
17	TRBJ1-1	.	.	TRBV6-1	CASSEGQALAGDTEAFF	TGTGCCAGCAGTGAAGGGCAGGCACTCGCGGGGGACACTGAAGCTTTCTTT
13	TRBJ1-1	.	.	TRBV6-5	CASSYEHRQKAFF	TGTGCCAGCAGTTACGAACATAGACAGAAAGCTTTCTTT
17	TRBJ1-1	TRBD1	once	TRBV29-1	CSVGGSGDRGPNTEAFF	TGCAGCGTCGGGGGGTCCGGGGACAGGGGGCCAAACACTGAAGCTTTCTTT
15	TRBJ2-1	TRBD2	.	TRBV9	CASSQASGAYNEQFF	TGTGCCAGCAGCCAAGCTAGCGGGGCATACAATGAGCAGTTCTTC
17	TRBJ1-1	TRBD1	.	TRBV27	CASSLGPLTGGVSEAFF	TGTGCCAGCAGTTTAGGACCCCTAACAGGGGGCGTTTCTGAAGCTTTCTTT
15	TRBJ2-4	TRBD1	.	TRBV5-6	CASSYTGTGVNIQYF	TGTGCCAGCAGCTATACCGGGACAGGGGTCAACATTCAGTACTTC
11	TRBJ2-3	.	.	TRBV20-1	CTGRGPDTQYF	TGCACTGGGCGGGGTCCAGATACGCAGTATTTT
14	TRBJ1-1	.	.	TRBV29-1	CSVVPREMNTEAFF	TGCAGCGTTGTCCCGAGGGAGATGAACACTGAAGCTTTCTTT
13	TRBJ1-2	.	.	TRBV2	CVSSRQFSYGYTF	TGTGTCAGCAGTCGACAGTTTTCCTATGGCTACACCTTC
14	TRBJ1-2	.	.	TRBV27	CASSFQGDLYGYTF	TGTGCCAGCAGTTTTCAGGGTGATCTGTATGGCTACACCTTC
12	TRBJ2-7	.	.	TRBV28	CASSSMSYEQYF	TGTGCCAGCAGTTCGATGAGCTACGAGCAGTACTTC
19	TRBJ2-2	TRBD2	.	TRBV6-4	CASSDRVPSGGIDTGELFF	TGTGCCAGCAGTGACCGGGTACCTAGCGGGGGGATAGACACCGGGGAGCTGTTTTTT
13	TRBJ2-7	.	few	TRBV29-1	CSVELTGSYEQYF	TGCAGCGTTGAATTGACAGGCTCCTACGAGCAGTACTTC
14	TRBJ2-5	.	.	TRBV7-9	CASSLPLAQETQYF	TGTGCCAGCAGCCTACCGCTAGCGCAAGAGACCCAGTACTTC
15	TRBJ2-1	TRBD2	.	TRBV6-5	CASSSSGTSTGEQFF	TGTGCCAGCAGTTCCTCCGGGACTAGCACCGGTGAGCAGTTCTTC
17	TRBJ2-7	TRBD1	.	TRBV4-3	CASSQDRGTGPSYEQYF	TGCGCCAGCAGCCAAGATCGGGGGACAGGGCCCTCCTACGAGCAGTACTTC